This passage covers 19 T cell receptor beta chains from one sample sequenced in a study of memory CD4+ T cells and cytomegalovirus serostatus (dated by TCRdb to about 2019). To prepare the library, the immunoSEQ multiplex PCR assay was applied. This immuneACCESS table, as held by TCRdb, lists in-frame sequences with V and J called but not all clones. Of the missing ones, under half trace to an unresolved V gene in checked studies; the others have no known cause. The sample yields about 50,000 clones; roughly 80% were counted once. About 0.64% of the sample goes to the ten largest clones. Single viable CD3+CD4+CD8-CD45RO+ cells were sorted as memory CD4+ T cells on a FACSAria II. What was sequenced was memory CD4+ T cells from blood. Source of these receptors: an adult in good health and CMV-seronegative.

The chain employs TRBV29-1 and TRBJ2-5; D is perhaps TRBD2 (7 bases). CDR3 length: 15 residues. V was cut by 6 bases and J by 6 bases, with 23 bases left in between. Germline V gene lookup returns CDR1 SQVTM and CDR2 ANQGSEA. The CDR3 protein is CSVPRMGGRVKTQYF. The CDR3 DNA sequence: TGCAGCGTGCCTAGGATGGGGGGGCGCGTGAAGACCCAGTACTTC.

The rearrangement links TRBV28 to TRBJ1-3, with no clear D. Germline V gene sequence: CDR1 MDHEN, CDR2 SYDVKM. This CDR3 is built from 14 residues. Trimming removed 10 bases from V and 1 base from J, with 14 bases in between. The CDR3 coding sequence is TGTGCCACTCTGACCCGGCGGTCTGGAAACACCATATATTTT. This translates into CATLTRRSGNTIYF.

This chain uses TRBV2 with TRBJ2-2, with 9 bases that match TRBD1. V was pared by 4 bases and J by 6 bases, with 3 bases of the junction left unmatched. Germline loops: CDR1 SNHLY, CDR2 FYNNEI. The CDR3 sequence is 14 residues long. Written as DNA, the CDR3 is TGTGCCAGCAGTGGACAGGGGGTCCCCGGGGAGCTGTTTTTT. Its protein product is CASSGQGVPGELFF.

The J gene is TRBJ2-6, the V gene TRBV5-4; tentative D call: TRBD2 (7 bases). The CDR3 contains 18 residues. The V gene's germline CDR1 is SGHNT and CDR2 YYREEE (reference sequence). V dropped 6 bases and J dropped 4 bases, with 23 bases sitting between them. The CDR3 DNA sequence: TGTGCCAGCACTCGAGGGGATCCCCGGGGGGCAGGGGCCAACGTCCTGACTTTC. Translated, it gives CASTRGDPRGAGANVLTF.

The genes are TRBV11-1 and TRBJ2-1; 7 bases fit TRBD2. V shed 0 bases, J shed 1 base, and the junction held 9 bases outside the gene matches. Germline loops: CDR1 SGHAT, CDR2 FQDESV (reference sequence). The CDR3 has 18 residues. The CDR3 DNA reads TGTGCCAGCAGCTTAGCGGGAGGGTATTATGGGTCCTACAATGAGCAGTTCTTC. It codes for CASSLAGGYYGSYNEQFF.

The gene calls are TRBV7-9 and TRBJ1-2; D possibly corresponds to TRBD1 (6 bases). The ends were cut back, 2 bases at V and 3 bases at J, with 13 bases in the middle. This CDR3 contains 15 residues. The germline gives CDR1 SEHNR, CDR2 FQNEAQ (reference sequence). The CDR3 reads CASSLQRPGDYGYTF. The DNA for the CDR3 is TGTGCCAGCAGCTTACAGCGGCCAGGGGACTATGGCTACACCTTC.

The V call is TRBV9, the J call TRBJ1-2; D is ambiguous. V shed 4 bases and J shed 0 bases, with 10 bases lying between them. This CDR3 has 14 amino acids. Germline CDR1 and CDR2: SGDLS and YYNGEE. CDR3 sequence (DNA): TGTGCCAGCAGCCCGCCCGGGACTAACTATGGCTACACCTTC. Residues: CASSPPGTNYGYTF.

The chain employs TRBV28 and TRBJ1-4, with TRBD1 matching 7 bases. The V segment lost 3 bases and the J segment 3 bases; nucleotides outside the gene matches: 7. The CDR3 spans 16 residues. Germline-derived CDR1 and CDR2 are MDHEN and SYDVKM. Here the CDR3 DNA reads TGTGCCAGCAGTTTTATCTCAGGGGGTTCTAATGAAAAACTGTTTTTT. Translated: CASSFISGGSNEKLFF. The full variable domain, completed using reference TRBV28 and TRBJ1-4, is DVKVTQSSRYLVKRTGEKVFLECVQDMDHENMFWYRQDPGLGLRLIYFSYDVKMKEKGDIPEGYSVSREKKERFSLILESASTNQTSMYLCASSFISGGSNEKLFFGSGTQLSVL.

The chain links TRBV5-5 to TRBJ1-1; D is unclear. The CDR3 sequence is 14 residues long. Germline-derived CDR1 and CDR2 are SGHKS and YYEKEE (reference sequence). V lost 1 base to trimming and J lost 2 bases, with 9 bases between them. CDR3 protein: CASSLYHRNTEAFF. CDR3 in DNA: TGTGCCAGCAGCTTGTACCACCGCAACACTGAAGCTTTCTTT.

The gene calls are TRBV27 and TRBJ1-2; perhaps TRBD1 as D (5 bases). Trimming shortened V by 0 bases and J by 8 bases, and 22 bases separated the two germline ends. The CDR3 covers 17 residues. Per the germline V gene, CDR1 is MNHEY and CDR2 is SMNVEV (reference sequence). The CDR3 bases are TGTGCCAGCAGTTTATCCCCTCGTAATACAGGCGGATGGGGCTACACCTTC. As protein: CASSLSPRNTGGWGYTF.

A few counts support this clone. The J gene is TRBJ1-5, the V gene TRBV18; unclear D gene. The CDR3 has 14 residues. Germline V gene sequence: CDR1 KGHSH, CDR2 LQKENI. V lost 5 bases, J lost 6 bases, and 14 bases lay in between. CDR3 residues: CASSTAVFGQPQHF. DNA for the CDR3: TGTGCCAGCTCAACTGCGGTTTTCGGTCAGCCCCAGCATTTT.

This clone came up once. The genes are TRBV9 and TRBJ1-2; maybe TRBD1 (5 bases). Germline-derived CDR1 and CDR2 are SGDLS and YYNGEE. Between the trimmed V and J ends, which lost 3 bases and 3 bases, there was a span of 12 bases. This CDR3 region has 14 residues. CDR3 sequence (DNA): TGTGCCAGCAGCGAGAACCAGGGAGACTATGGCTACACCTTC. Translated, it gives CASSENQGDYGYTF.

The chain joins TRBV13 to TRBJ1-2, with TRBD1 identical over 7 bases. In germline, CDR1 is PRHDT, CDR2 FYEKMQ (reference sequence). V lost 4 bases to trimming and J lost 1 base; unmatched junction nucleotides: 12. The CDR3 has 17 amino acids. The DNA for the CDR3 is TGTGCCAGCAGCTCCAGAGAGACAGGGAGGTTTAACTATGGCTACACCTTC. Translation gives CASSSRETGRFNYGYTF.

A remark on this clone: An end of the junction does not agree with germline; a read error may underlie this. The chain is built from TRBV19 and TRBJ1-5, with no clear D. The CDR3 is 14 amino acids. Germline V gene sequence: CDR1 LNHDA, CDR2 SQIVND (reference sequence). CDR3 protein: CASSLDTGNQPQHF. In DNA form, the CDR3 reads TGTGCCAGTAGTCTAGACACGGGGAATCAGCCCCAGCATTTT.

This clone has only one observation. V usage is TRBV7-9 and J usage is TRBJ2-1, with D possibly TRBD1 on 5 matching bases. V was pared by 4 bases and J by 2 bases, with 6 bases between. The CDR3 sequence is 13 residues long. Per the germline V gene, CDR1 is SEHNR and CDR2 is FQNEAQ (reference sequence). The CDR3 coding sequence is TGTGCCAGCAGCTCAGGGACCTACAATGAGCAGTTCTTC. Protein: CASSSGTYNEQFF.

V usage is TRBV7-6 and J usage is TRBJ1-1; D is possibly TRBD1 (5 bases). Trimming shortened V by 2 bases and J by 2 bases, and 12 bases separated the two germline ends. Germline loops: CDR1 SGHVS, CDR2 FNYEAQ. This CDR3 spans 15 amino acids. CDR3 region: CASSLLRGTNTEAFF. The CDR3 DNA sequence: TGTGCCAGCAGCTTATTGCGGGGGACTAACACTGAAGCTTTCTTT.

The chain is built from TRBV15 and TRBJ1-1, with D possibly being TRBD1 (6 bases). The CDR3 contains 15 residues. Germline V gene lookup returns CDR1 LNHNV and CDR2 YYDKDF (reference sequence). V lost 0 bases, J lost 1 base, and 9 bases lay in between. The CDR3 DNA reads as TGTGCCACCAGCAGAGATTGGGGGGCGAACACTGAAGCTTTCTTT. This gives the protein CATSRDWGANTEAFF.

The chain employs TRBV2 and TRBJ2-6; D ambiguous. There are 11 residues in the CDR3. V was pared by 7 bases and J by 16 bases, with 14 bases between. The germline CDR1 and CDR2 sequences are SNHLY and FYNNEI. The CDR3 DNA sequence: TGTGCCAGCAAGTTAGGACGGCATCTGACTTTC. Translated, it gives CASKLGRHLTF.

The chain is built from TRBV7-3 and TRBJ1-1; D may be TRBD1 (6 bases). Deletions cut 2 bases from V and 7 bases from J, with 11 bases between. The germline gives CDR1 SGHTA, CDR2 FQGTGA. The CDR3 totals 13 residues. For the CDR3, the DNA is TGTGCCAGCAGCTTATTTCCGGACAGTGAAGCTTTCTTT. This translates into CASSLFPDSEAFF.